The present TCR beta chain was sequenced within a study of CD8+ T cells in alopecia areata. After isolation, RNA underwent reverse transcription to generate cDNA as the sequencing template. Produced via immunoSEQ multiplex PCR; TCRdb's table is partial and in-frame only. The repertoire holds 190,000 or so clones, with 58% as singletons. Trimming took 3 bases from V and 10 from J, leaving 7 bases between them. CDR3 length: 10 residues. The germline V gene encodes CDR1 SGDLS and CDR2 YYNGEE. Noted treatment: oral pan-JAK inhibitor, 5-10 mg twice daily. The sequenced sample was CD8+ T cells sorted from blood, obtained at week 24, from a patient treated with tofacitinib. This sequence was found in a human donor with alopecia areata. The chain is built from TRBV9 and TRBJ1-1, with D unresolved. The CDR3 DNA reads as TGTGCCAGCAGCGATGTCGGAGCTTTCTTT. This codes for CASSDVGAFF.